What follows describes a single T cell receptor (beta chain). There are many counts of this clonotype. The target of this receptor is not known. Per-nucleotide qualities are absent, and no much larger clonotype sits a single base away. This entry is derived from a study of T-cell reconstitution after alpha-beta-depleted transplantation in children (dated by TCRdb to about 2016). Describing the broader study: The study quantitatively tracked T-cell immune reconstitution after TCRalphabeta/CD19-depleted allogeneic hematopoietic cell transplantation in children using TCR repertoire profiling.

The receptor library was made with PCR. The reads were generated on an Illumina HiSeq 2500. Molecular barcoding was employed in the preparation of TCR libraries, with unique molecular identifiers being used to normalize TCRbeta repertoire quantification. TCRdb's own reprocessing of the public reads used fastp at Q25 and MiXCR and kept productive beta chains. A single entry per CDR3 protein holds the most common genes and DNA from its merged rows. Counted in this sample were 65,000 to 85,000 distinct CDR3 sequences; about 11% of them appeared once. 13% of the sample is taken by the ten largest. At the junction V is shortened by 4 bases and J by 7 bases, with 9 bases in between. The CDR3, cysteine through phenylalanine, is 12 amino acids long. Solely the CDR3 DNA is kept, with 36 bases framed from the first base. CDR1 MDHEN and CDR2 SYDVKM were looked up in the germline V gene. The treatment or condition label for this specimen denotes: allogeneic hematopoietic cell transplantation with graft depleted of TCRalphabeta T cells and CD19 B cells. TCRalphabeta/CD19-depleted allogeneic hematopoietic cell grafts were given to the transplant recipients, all of whom were children.

Here is what the overall study found, with its caveats: Apparently early alphabetaT-cell count recovery about two months after transplant reportedly relied on only several hundred rapidly expanded clones derived from non-depleted graft cells. In some patients, the high TCRbeta diversity seen at day 60 was put down to recipient T cells and intrathymic progenitors that had survived conditioning. Over subsequent months, a decline in hyperexpanded clone frequencies was noted, and after one year, T-cell counts and TCRbeta diversity were mostly ascribed to newly produced T cells.

This TCR was sampled from a boy younger than 18 with acute myeloid leukemia, due to receive a stem cell transplant. The starting material was PBMCs, obtained before TCRalphabeta/CD19-depleted stem cell transplant. The chain is encoded by TRBV28 joined to TRBJ2-3, with a weak D call of TRBD2 (5 bases match). CDR3 sequence: CASSSLGHTQYF. The DNA sequence follows: TGTGCCAGCAGTTCACTAGGGCATACGCAGTATTTT.